This T cell receptor beta chain was captured by sequencing in a study of blood T cell repertoires in COVID-19. Data came from immunoSEQ multiplex PCR; TCRdb stores just in-frame clones and leaves some out. The sample lists around 77,000 clones, approximately 85% seen once, with about 4.6% in the top ten. The CDR3 is 13 residues long. Germline values: CDR1 SGHTS, CDR2 YDEGEE. Trimming cost V 1 base and J 2 bases, with 6 bases left between them. The receptor was derived from a man at least 80 years old with acute or convalescent COVID-19. The specimen was peripheral blood. The V and J genes are TRBV5-8 and TRBJ1-2, with unresolved D. The CDR3 sequence: CASSLSGNYGYTF. The CDR3 DNA reads TGTGCCAGCAGCTTGTCCGGGAACTATGGCTACACCTTC. The whole variable domain, filled in from reference TRBV5-8 and TRBJ1-2, reads EAGVTQSPTHLIKTRGQQATLRCSPISGHTSVYWYQQALGLGLQFLLWYDEGEERNRGNFPPRFSGRQFPNYSSELNVNALELEDSALYLCASSLSGNYGYTFGSGTRLTVV.